These 18 T cell receptor beta chains were all obtained from the same sample, sequenced in a study of blood T cell repertoires in COVID-19. This table comes from immunoSEQ multiplex PCR, and its TCRdb copy is limited to in-frame clones, with some not included. The data hold a few hundred thousand clones, with around 84% observed a single time. The sample was PBMCs or T cells enriched from blood (not recorded which). These receptors originate from a woman aged 18-29 years who had recovered from COVID-19.

V gene TRBV5-4 combines with J gene TRBJ2-7; TRBD1 agrees at 10 bases. Germline V CDR1 and CDR2: SGHNT, YYREEE (reference sequence). The CDR3 has 15 amino acids. Trimming cost V 4 bases and J 0 bases; bases outside gene matches: 4. This CDR3 is CASSPGQGVSYEQYF. The CDR3 DNA follows: TGTGCCAGCAGCCCAGGACAGGGGGTCTCCTACGAGCAGTACTTC.

This clone was counted a single time. This sequence joins TRBV6-5 and TRBJ2-7; TRBD1 might be the D (6 bases). This CDR3 has 15 amino acids. In germline, CDR1 is MNHEY, CDR2 SVGAGI. V shed 7 bases and J shed 0 bases, with 16 bases lying between them. Here the CDR3 reads CASTSVQGISYEQYF. In nucleotides, the CDR3 is TGTGCCAGCACCTCGGTCCAGGGGATCTCCTACGAGCAGTACTTC.

Comment on this clone: The junction departs from germline at one end; a sequencing error may be responsible. This sample includes further DNA sequences coding for the same CDR3. The gene calls are TRBV6-1 and TRBJ1-2; 7 positions agree with TRBD1. CDR1 and CDR2 (germline): MNHNS, SASEGT. CDR3 length equals 17 residues. Here the CDR3 DNA reads TGTGCCAGCAGTGGACATCAGGACAGGCATTTATGGTATGGCTACACTTTC. This translates into CASSGHQDRHLWYGYTF.

The V gene is TRBV2, the J gene TRBJ2-7, with D uncertain. Trimming took 6 bases from V and 4 from J, leaving 13 bases between them. Germline CDR1 is SNHLY and CDR2 is FYNNEI. The CDR3 length is 13 residues. The DNA of the CDR3 is TGTGCCAGCAGCGTGACCCAGGTTTACGAGCAGTACTTC. It yields the protein CASSVTQVYEQYF.

This chain uses TRBV27 with TRBJ1-1; TRBD1 matches 9 bases. Per germline, CDR1 MNHEY and CDR2 SMNVEV (reference sequence). Trimming at V came to 3 bases and at J to 2 bases, leaving 7 bases not matched to a gene. CDR3 size: 16 residues. CDR3 residues: CASSLGTGPSNTEAFF. CDR3 sequence (DNA): TGTGCCAGCAGTTTGGGGACAGGGCCCTCTAACACTGAAGCTTTCTTT.

The chain combines TRBV30 with TRBJ2-3, with 8 bases matching TRBD2. V was clipped by 0 bases and J by 6 bases; unmatched bases: 8. This CDR3 is 15 amino acids long. In germline, CDR1 is GTSNPN, CDR2 SVGIG (reference sequence). The CDR3 sequence: CAWSVQAGALDTQYF. The CDR3 DNA follows: TGTGCCTGGAGTGTACAAGCGGGGGCCCTCGATACGCAGTATTTT.

The V and J genes are TRBV7-9 and TRBJ1-1; the D is unclear. The CDR3 consists of 14 residues. V lost 0 bases and J lost 1, with 6 bases in between. In germline, CDR1 is SEHNR, CDR2 FQNEAQ (reference sequence). The CDR3 DNA follows: TGTGCCAGCAGCTTAGCGGAGGGGAACACTGAAGCTTTCTTT. It is translated as CASSLAEGNTEAFF.

J is TRBJ2-1 and V is TRBV5-5; 10 bases fit TRBD2. The germline gives CDR1 SGHKS, CDR2 YYEKEE (reference sequence). The CDR3 has 15 residues. V gave up 8 bases and J gave up 8 bases; unmatched junction bases: 13. Here the CDR3 DNA reads TGTGCCAGTATCGAGACTAGCGGGTCTGGCGATGAGCAGTTCTTC. Amino acid sequence: CASIETSGSGDEQFF. Supplemented by reference TRBV5-5 and TRBJ2-1, the full variable domain reads DAGVTQSPTHLIKTRGQQVTLRCSPISGHKSVSWYQQVLGQGPQFIFQYYEKEERGRGNFPDRFSARQFPNYSSELNVNALLLGDSALYLCASIETSGSGDEQFFGPGTRLTVL.

This chain joins TRBV7-9 and TRBJ1-2, with 10 bases fitting TRBD1. Germline lookup yields CDR1 SEHNR and CDR2 FQNEAQ (reference sequence). V shed 5 bases and J 8 bases; nucleotides not matched to a gene: 11. The CDR3 runs 15 residues. In nucleotides, the CDR3 is TGTGCCAGCAGCCCCCGGGACAGGGGAACGGAGGGCTACACCTTC. Translated, it gives CASSPRDRGTEGYTF.

The CDR3 nucleotides are TGTGCCAGCAGCCACTCCAGGAAGGGGGCGCTGGGCACAGATACGCAGTATTTT. Protein product: CASSHSRKGALGTDTQYF. The chain employs TRBV21-1 and TRBJ2-3; whether TRBD1, the table's D call, matches the DNA was not checked. TRBV21-1 is deemed a pseudogene. There are 18 residues in the CDR3.

The count of this clone is one. This chain uses TRBV6-5 with TRBJ1-2; 7 bases are shared with TRBD1. V was clipped by 5 bases and J by 4 bases; unmatched bases: 7. The CDR3 sequence is 14 residues long. Germline V lookup: CDR1 MNHEY, CDR2 SVGAGI. The CDR3 DNA sequence: TGTGCCAGCAGTCCCCGGACAGGAGTCTATGGCTACACCTTC. It encodes CASSPRTGVYGYTF.

The chain is built from TRBV5-4 and TRBJ1-2, with TRBD1 identical over 8 bases. CDR1 is SGHNT, CDR2 YYREEE, per germline (reference sequence). The CDR3 loop spans 14 amino acids. The V segment lost 4 bases and the J segment 4 bases; nucleotides outside the gene matches: 6. For the CDR3, the DNA is TGTGCCAGCAGCCCTCCCGGGACAGGCTATGGCTACACCTTC. Residues: CASSPPGTGYGYTF.

This clone was detected once. The J gene is TRBJ1-1, the V gene TRBV6-5; D is perhaps TRBD1 (5 bases). CDR3 length: 15 residues. The V gene lost 5 bases and the J gene lost 4 bases, with 17 bases spanning the gap. Germline CDR1 is MNHEY and CDR2 is SVGAGI. The CDR3 loop reads CASSTTGGAGTEAFF. DNA of the CDR3: TGTGCCAGCAGTACCACGGGGGGAGCTGGCACTGAAGCTTTCTTT.

This clone was recorded a few times. The gene calls are TRBV3-1 (or the pseudogene TRBV3-2) and TRBJ1-2; possible D gene TRBD1, 5 bases. Per germline, CDR1 LGHDT and CDR2 YNNKEL (reference sequence). The CDR3 has 14 amino acids. Trimming pared 6 bases from V and 9 bases from J, leaving 20 bases between. Written as DNA, the CDR3 is TGTGCCAGCAGTCCCGGGAGTGGGGGAGGTAGCTACACCTTC. Protein sequence: CASSPGSGGGSYTF.

CDR3 sequence (DNA): TGTGCCAGCTCACCACTAATGGGGGCGGAGACCCAGTACTTC. Translated, it gives CASSPLMGAETQYF. The chain recombines TRBV18 with TRBJ2-5, with D perhaps TRBD1 (6 bases). The CDR3 contains 14 residues. CDR1 KGHSH and CDR2 LQKENI come from the germline V gene. Trimming left V 1 base short and J 5 bases short, with 11 bases between.

The chain recombines TRBV7-2 with TRBJ2-5; D is perhaps TRBD1 (6 bases). This CDR3 is built from 15 residues. Between the trimmed V and J ends, which lost 5 bases and 4 bases, there was a span of 17 bases. Looked up from germline, CDR1 is SGHTA and CDR2 is FQGNSA. Here the CDR3 DNA reads TGTGCCAGCAGCCCCCAGGGGCTAGAGGCAGAGACCCAGTACTTC. Its protein is CASSPQGLEAETQYF.

The rearrangement links TRBV21-1 to TRBJ2-3; no check of the table's D call, TRBD2, against the DNA was made. TRBV21-1 represents a pseudogene. The length of the CDR3 is 16 residues. Written as DNA, the CDR3 is TGTGCCAGCAGCAAAGGGTATCCTATGCCTAGCGGATACGCAGTATTT. This codes for CASSKGYPMPSGYAVF.

The V gene is TRBV19, the J gene TRBJ1-3; D might be TRBD1 (5 bases). The V and J ends lost 7 bases and 2 bases respectively, with 12 bases between them. The CDR3 is made up of 14 amino acids. Germline values: CDR1 LNHDA, CDR2 SQIVND (reference sequence). The CDR3 nucleotides are TGTGCCAGTAACCTCAGGGCAGCTGGAAACACCATATATTTT. Translating gives CASNLRAAGNTIYF.